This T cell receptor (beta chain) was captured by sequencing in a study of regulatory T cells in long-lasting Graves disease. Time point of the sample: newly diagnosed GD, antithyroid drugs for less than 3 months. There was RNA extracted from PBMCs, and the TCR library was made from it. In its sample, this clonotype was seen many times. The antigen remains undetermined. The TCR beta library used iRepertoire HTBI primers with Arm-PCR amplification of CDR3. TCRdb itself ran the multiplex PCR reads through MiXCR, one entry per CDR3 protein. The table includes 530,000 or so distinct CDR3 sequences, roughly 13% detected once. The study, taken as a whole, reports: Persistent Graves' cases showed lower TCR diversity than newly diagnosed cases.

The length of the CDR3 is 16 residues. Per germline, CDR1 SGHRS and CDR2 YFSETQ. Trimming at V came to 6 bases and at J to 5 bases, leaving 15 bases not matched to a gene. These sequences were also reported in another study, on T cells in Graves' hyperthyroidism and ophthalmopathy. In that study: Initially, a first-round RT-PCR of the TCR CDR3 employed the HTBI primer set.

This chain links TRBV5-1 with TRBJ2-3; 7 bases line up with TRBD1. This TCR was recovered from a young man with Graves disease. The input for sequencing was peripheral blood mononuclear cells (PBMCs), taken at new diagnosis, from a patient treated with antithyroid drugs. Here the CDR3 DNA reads TGCGCCAGCATCCGCGACAGGGTTGGGTCCGGAGATACGCAGTATTTT. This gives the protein CASIRDRVGSGDTQYF.